This record looks at one T cell receptor beta chain sequence and its context. Its specificity is not known. This record belongs to a study of shared clonotypes between healthy human individuals. Study background: Those who served as donors were two women and a few men between the ages of 18 and 49. Study-level points and caveats: Limited genetic and exposure-history diversity came from having few donors.

Assay: immunoSEQ multiplex PCR; the TCRdb copy retains only in-frame clones and omits some. The data hold approximately 1,500,000 clones, with approximately 98% observed a single time. This CDR3 comprises 12 residues. Germline loops: CDR1 SNHLY, CDR2 FYNNEI. With 11 bases clipped from V and 5 bases from J, the junction kept 5 bases outside the gene matches. The rearrangement links TRBV2 to TRBJ2-3; 9 bases are shared with TRBD2. The sample was naive CD4+ T cells sorted from blood. The subset is: CD45RA+ positively selected. The sequence derives from a man aged 30-40 years in good health. CDR3 coding DNA: TGTGCCGGACAGACTAGCGGAGATACGCAGTATTTT. Encoded protein: CAGQTSGDTQYF.